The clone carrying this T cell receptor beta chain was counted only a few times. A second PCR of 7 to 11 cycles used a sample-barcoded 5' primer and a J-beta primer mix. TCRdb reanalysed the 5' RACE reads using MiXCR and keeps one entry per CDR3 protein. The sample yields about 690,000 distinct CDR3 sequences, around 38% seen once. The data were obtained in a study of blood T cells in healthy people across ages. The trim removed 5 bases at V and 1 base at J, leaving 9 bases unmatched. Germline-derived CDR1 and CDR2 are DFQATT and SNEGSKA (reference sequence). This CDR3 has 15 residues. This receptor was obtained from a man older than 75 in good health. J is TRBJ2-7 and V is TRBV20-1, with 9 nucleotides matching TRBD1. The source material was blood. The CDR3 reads CSARRRDRASYEQYF. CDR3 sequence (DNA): TGCAGTGCTCGGCGGCGGGACAGGGCTTCCTACGAGCAGTACTTC.